One sample yielded the 22 T cell receptor beta chains listed below, sequenced in a study of shared clonotypes between healthy human individuals. Only CD45RO-negative cells positively selected for CCR7 counted as naive CD8 cells, so terminally differentiated effector memory CD45RA+ cells were excluded. This table comes from immunoSEQ multiplex PCR, and its TCRdb copy is limited to in-frame clones, with some not included. Of hundreds of thousands of clones listed, 85% to 95% are singletons. The sequenced material came from naive CD8+ T cells sorted from blood. The receptor source for this set is a woman younger than 45 in good health.

The rearrangement uses TRBV5-1 and TRBJ1-1; no clear D. The CDR3 contains 13 residues. From germline, CDR1 is SGHRS and CDR2 YFSETQ. V was shortened by 2 bases and J by 1 base, with 6 bases between the two germline ends. Here the CDR3 reads CASSLGWNTEAFF. The CDR3 DNA reads as TGCGCCAGCAGCTTAGGTTGGAACACTGAAGCTTTCTTT.

The rearrangement joins TRBV2 to TRBJ1-1; 7 positions match TRBD1. The CDR3 consists of 15 residues. The V and J ends lost 2 bases and 3 bases, in that order; junction bases with no gene match: 6. In germline, CDR1 is SNHLY, CDR2 FYNNEI. In DNA, the CDR3 is TGTGCCAGCAGTGAAAGGACAGGAACGGACACTGAAGCTTTCTTT. Translation gives CASSERTGTDTEAFF.

The chain carries TRBV19 and TRBJ1-5; the match to TRBD1 covers 10 bases. Germline CDR1 and CDR2: LNHDA and SQIVND (reference sequence). The CDR3 is made up of 17 amino acids. With 7 bases clipped from V and 1 base from J, the junction kept 10 bases outside the gene matches. The CDR3 region has the DNA TGTGCCAGTACTTGGGACAGGGGAGGAAAGAGCAATCAGCCCCAGCATTTT. Translated: CASTWDRGGKSNQPQHF.

The chain employs TRBV13 and TRBJ1-3; no firm D call. Per germline, CDR1 PRHDT and CDR2 FYEKMQ (reference sequence). The CDR3 consists of 14 residues. V lost 5 bases and J 6 bases, leaving 14 bases between the germline ends. The CDR3 protein is CASSPDRVANTIYF. In DNA, the CDR3 is TGTGCCAGCAGCCCTGATAGGGTAGCAAACACCATATATTTT.

The chain's CDR3 is CASTYPYNSPLHF. The CDR3 DNA sequence: TGTGCCAGCACCTACCCATATAATTCACCCCTCCACTTT. This chain uses TRBV28 with TRBJ1-6; D ambiguous. This CDR3 is 13 amino acids long. Germline V CDR1 and CDR2: MDHEN, SYDVKM. Deletions cut 7 bases from V and 4 bases from J, with 8 bases between.

The rearrangement links TRBV6-1 to TRBJ2-7, with a tentative D call TRBD1 (6 bases). This CDR3 contains 13 residues. Germline assignment: CDR1 MNHNS and CDR2 SASEGT. V lost 10 bases to trimming and J lost 0 bases, with 13 bases between them. The CDR3 DNA reads TGTGCCACGGCCGGGACAAACTCCTACGAGCAGTACTTC. This codes for CATAGTNSYEQYF.

This clone was observed once. The rearrangement uses TRBV7-9 and TRBJ1-4; no reliable D call. This CDR3 contains 16 residues. V was cut by 5 bases and J by 0 bases, with 13 bases left in between. The germline V gene encodes CDR1 SEHNR and CDR2 FQNEAQ (reference sequence). The CDR3 loop is CASSSRRETTNEKLFF. CDR3 DNA: TGTGCCAGCAGCAGCCGGCGGGAAACAACTAATGAAAAACTGTTTTTT. The full variable domain, its missing parts supplied by reference TRBV7-9 and TRBJ1-4, is DTGVSQNPRHKITKRGQNVTFRCDPISEHNRLYWYRQTLGQGPEFLTYFQNEAQLEKSRLLSDRFSAERPKGSFSTLEIQRTEQGDSAMYLCASSSRRETTNEKLFFGSGTQLSVL.

A remark on this clone: The junction departs from the called germline gene at one end, perhaps through a read error. The CDR3 here is CAISRTSTDTQYF. The CDR3 bases are TGTGCCATCAGTAGGACTAGCACAGATACGCAGTATTTT. The chain links TRBV27 to TRBJ2-3, with a tentative D call TRBD2 (5 bases). CDR1 is MNHEY and CDR2 is SMNVEV in the germline V gene (reference sequence). The CDR3 loop spans 13 amino acids.

The V call is TRBV7-6, the J call TRBJ2-3; the D is unclear. The CDR3 has 14 amino acids. V lost 1 base, J lost 0 bases, and 5 bases lay in between. Germline V gives CDR1 SGHVS, CDR2 FNYEAQ. The CDR3 DNA follows: TGTGCCAGCAGCTTAGAGGGAAGCACAGATACGCAGTATTTT. Translation: CASSLEGSTDTQYF.

This clone has just one count. The V and J genes are TRBV2 and TRBJ2-5; D might be TRBD2 (5 bases). Germline CDR1 and CDR2: SNHLY and FYNNEI. The CDR3 runs 14 residues. The V end lost 10 bases, the J end lost 5 bases, and 20 bases lay between the germline ends. CDR3 region: CATRSTEREETQYF. The CDR3 DNA follows: TGTGCCACACGCTCAACCGAAAGGGAGGAGACCCAGTACTTC. The full variable domain, completed using reference TRBV2 and TRBJ2-5, is EPEVTQTPSHQVTQMGQEVILRCVPISNHLYFYWYRQILGQKVEFLVSFYNNEISEKSEIFDDQFSVERPDGSNFTLKIRSTKLEDSAMYFCATRSTEREETQYFGPGTRLLVL.

CDR3 amino acids: CSVVRVNTDTQYF. The DNA of the CDR3 is TGCAGCGTTGTGAGAGTTAACACAGATACGCAGTATTTT. The V call is TRBV29-1, the J call TRBJ2-3; D is uncertain. V was cut by 4 bases and J by 2 bases, with 10 bases left in between. The germline V gene has CDR1 SQVTM and CDR2 ANQGSEA. CDR3 length equals 13 residues.

This chain links TRBV4-1 with TRBJ1-2; perhaps TRBD1 as D (6 bases). The CDR3 totals 19 residues. Between the trimmed V and J ends, which lost 2 bases and 3 bases, there was a span of 25 bases. Germline V gene data show CDR1 as MGHRA and CDR2 as YSYEKL. The CDR3 bases are TGCGCCAGCAGCCAATACCGCGGGGGACCATCAGGGGAGGACTATGGCTACACCTTC. Its protein product is CASSQYRGGPSGEDYGYTF.

The chain employs TRBV7-9 and TRBJ2-7, with D tentatively TRBD1 (6 bases). V shed 1 base and J shed 2 bases, with 12 bases lying between them. The CDR3 is made up of 15 amino acids. CDR1 is SEHNR and CDR2 is FQNEAQ in the germline V gene (reference sequence). As DNA, the CDR3 is TGTGCCAGCAGCTTAGGGCAGGGGATCACCTACGAGCAGTACTTC. Protein: CASSLGQGITYEQYF.

V is TRBV7-2 and J is TRBJ2-1; a possible D gene is TRBD2 (5 bases). This CDR3 region has 15 residues. V lost 6 bases, J lost 1 base, and 13 bases lay in between. Germline lookup yields CDR1 SGHTA and CDR2 FQGNSA. CDR3 amino acids: CASSHSVGSYNEQFF. The DNA for the CDR3 is TGTGCCAGCAGTCATAGCGTCGGGTCCTACAATGAGCAGTTCTTC.

The J gene is TRBJ2-7, the V gene TRBV7-9, with D perhaps matching TRBD1 (9 bases). The CDR3 loop spans 19 amino acids. Trimming shortened V by 2 bases and J by 6 bases, and 29 bases separated the two germline ends. Germline-derived CDR1 and CDR2 are SEHNR and FQNEAQ (reference sequence). The CDR3 bases are TGTGCCAGCAGCTTAAAGACAGGGGGAAGGGGAGCGGGAGTTGGCGAGCAGTACTTC. The encoded protein is CASSLKTGGRGAGVGEQYF. Drawing the rest from reference TRBV7-9 and TRBJ2-7, the complete variable domain is DTGVSQNPRHKITKRGQNVTFRCDPISEHNRLYWYRQTLGQGPEFLTYFQNEAQLEKSRLLSDRFSAERPKGSFSTLEIQRTEQGDSAMYLCASSLKTGGRGAGVGEQYFGPGTRLTVT.

The chain combines TRBV4-2 with TRBJ2-3; TRBD2 aligns across 14 bases. The CDR3 spans 17 residues. The V and J ends lost 5 bases and 4 bases, in that order; junction bases with no gene match: 8. CDR1 LGHNA and CDR2 YNFKEQ come from the germline V gene. The DNA for the CDR3 is TGTGCCAGCAGCGCCCGACTAGCGGGAGGGTTCGCAGATACGCAGTATTTT. It encodes CASSARLAGGFADTQYF.

The rearrangement joins TRBV27 to TRBJ1-6; D gene unclear. CDR3 length: 16 amino acids. V lost 3 bases to trimming and J lost 7 bases, with 16 bases between them. CDR1 is MNHEY and CDR2 is SMNVEV in the germline V gene (reference sequence). DNA of the CDR3: TGTGCCAGCAGTTTCCGTGACACACTGAAAAATTCACCCCTCCACTTT. The encoded protein is CASSFRDTLKNSPLHF.

Only one count was recorded for this clone. The V gene is TRBV19, the J gene TRBJ1-5; no clear D. CDR1 LNHDA and CDR2 SQIVND come from the germline V gene (reference sequence). Trimming took 6 bases from V and 0 from J, leaving 9 bases between them. CDR3 length equals 14 residues. CDR3 in amino acids: CASRSVSSNQPQHF. CDR3 coding DNA: TGTGCCAGTAGGTCGGTGAGTAGCAATCAGCCCCAGCATTTT. The full variable domain, its missing parts supplied by reference TRBV19 and TRBJ1-5, is DGGITQSPKYLFRKEGQNVTLSCEQNLNHDAMYWYRQDPGQGLRLIYYSQIVNDFQKGDIAEGYSVSREKKESFPLTVTSAQKNPTAFYLCASRSVSSNQPQHFGDGTRLSIL.

The chain recombines TRBV7-8 with TRBJ1-1; D gene uncertain. Deletions cut 2 bases from V and 1 base from J, with 11 bases between. Germline V CDR1 and CDR2: SGHVS, FQNEAQ. The CDR3 covers 15 residues. DNA of the CDR3: TGTGCCAGCAGCTTATTATTGTGGGAGAACACTGAAGCTTTCTTT. Its protein product is CASSLLLWENTEAFF.

The CDR3 is CASSPAQGADTEAFF. The CDR3 DNA sequence: TGTGCCAGCAGCCCAGCCCAGGGGGCTGACACTGAAGCTTTCTTT. The chain carries TRBV7-9 and TRBJ1-1, with 8 bases lining up with TRBD1. CDR3 length: 15 amino acids. The trim removed 5 bases at V and 3 bases at J, leaving 8 bases unmatched. Germline V CDR1 and CDR2: SEHNR, FQNEAQ (reference sequence).

The chain joins TRBV20-1 to TRBJ2-2; D unclear. Trimming shortened V by 3 bases and J by 10 bases, and 9 bases separated the two germline ends. The CDR3 consists of 11 residues. CDR1 DFQATT and CDR2 SNEGSKA come from the germline V gene (reference sequence). In DNA form, the CDR3 reads TGCAGTGCTAGTAAGGGCGCGGAGCTGTTTTTT. This sequence encodes CSASKGAELFF.

This chain joins TRBV9 and TRBJ2-5; the match to TRBD1 covers 10 bases. The CDR3 contains 14 residues. J gave up 5 bases and V 3 bases, and 4 bases lay outside the gene matches. The V gene's germline CDR1 is SGDLS and CDR2 YYNGEE. For the CDR3, the DNA is TGTGCCAGCAGCGAGACAGGGGGCCGGGAGACCCAGTACTTC. Translation: CASSETGGRETQYF.